Here is one TCR beta chain with its context. Its target is not known. This entry is derived from a study of identical twins. TCRdb recomputed calls from the 5' RACE reads with MiXCR, one row per CDR3 protein. The data show roughly 750,000 distinct CDR3 sequences, around 20% seen once. The CDR3 runs 16 residues. CDR1 is SGHTA, CDR2 FQGTGA, per germline. The germline V and J ends were trimmed by 7 bases and 2 bases, with 21 bases remaining between them. General study points: An excess of low generation probability was shown by twin-shared out-of-frame alpha sequences.

This sample was shared with a second study, whose subject was T cells expressing NK-cell markers. From that study: These clonotypes, the leaders elsewhere, also led the CD3+CD56-NKG2C+ fraction in a handful of donors.

This TCR was sampled from a woman younger than 30 in good health. This chain links TRBV7-3 with TRBJ2-7; no clear D gene. Sequencing was done on a sample of PBMCs. The CDR3 region has the DNA TGTGCCAGCAATGGTCCGCAGATCGTATTCCCCTACGAGCAGTACTTC. Protein: CASNGPQIVFPYEQYF.